Presented here are 23 T cell receptor beta chains from one specimen sequenced in a study of radiation and T cells in renal cell carcinoma. Sequencing used immunoSEQ multiplex PCR; TCRdb keeps in-frame clones, though not all of them. The table records 140,000 or so clones, 88% of them present only once. The time point is: baseline pretreatment blood. Treatment here: 15 Gy SBRT to primary tumor, nephrectomy 4 weeks later. The material was blood, obtained from a patient whose treatment included radiotherapy and nephrectomy. The source of these receptors is a woman aged 45-60 years with renal cell carcinoma.

This rearrangement joins TRBV9 to TRBJ1-5; D is ambiguous. This CDR3 is 15 amino acids long. The germline V gene has CDR1 SGDLS and CDR2 YYNGEE. The ends were cut back, 0 bases at V and 4 bases at J, with 11 bases in the middle. The CDR3 region is CASSVGLRVNQPQHF. CDR3 nucleotides: TGTGCCAGCAGCGTAGGGCTTAGGGTTAATCAGCCCCAGCATTTT.

This clone was seen only once. The rearrangement uses TRBV7-3 and TRBJ1-5; D is unclear. This CDR3 is built from 13 residues. The germline V gene encodes CDR1 SGHTA and CDR2 FQGTGA. Between the trimmed V and J ends, which lost 6 bases and 3 bases, there was a span of 9 bases. CDR3 loop: CASSYGPNQPQHF. CDR3 coding DNA: TGTGCCAGCAGTTACGGACCCAATCAGCCCCAGCATTTT.

On this clone itself: This sample also contains other DNA sequences that code for the same CDR3. This chain joins TRBV4-3 and TRBJ1-6; a possible D gene is TRBD1 (6 bases). This CDR3 is built from 14 residues. Germline-derived CDR1 and CDR2 are LGHNA and YSLEER. The V gene lost 0 bases and the J gene lost 16 bases, with 16 bases spanning the gap. The CDR3 spells CASSQDGGGGPLHF. In DNA, the CDR3 is TGCGCCAGCAGCCAAGATGGCGGAGGGGGACCTCTCCACTTT.

This sequence joins TRBV5-5 and TRBJ1-1; the D gene is possibly TRBD1 (6 bases). V gave up 6 bases and J gave up 1 base, with 19 bases separating them. Germline V gene data show CDR1 as SGHKS and CDR2 as YYEKEE (reference sequence). This CDR3 is built from 16 residues. CDR3 DNA sequence: TGTGCCAGCAACATACAGTACAGGGCGGGGAACACTGAAGCTTTCTTT. Its translation: CASNIQYRAGNTEAFF.

This rearrangement joins TRBV6-1 to TRBJ1-2; D call uncertain. V gave up 2 bases and J gave up 6 bases, with 10 bases separating them. The CDR3 is made up of 13 amino acids. Germline V gene sequence: CDR1 MNHNS, CDR2 SASEGT. CDR3: CASSESSWDGYTF. The CDR3 nucleotides read TGTGCCAGCAGTGAATCTTCGTGGGATGGCTACACCTTC.

The chain links TRBV11-2 to TRBJ1-1; D is perhaps TRBD1 (5 bases). The germline gives CDR1 SGHAT, CDR2 FQNNGV. The CDR3 has 15 residues. V was shortened by 5 bases and J by 0 bases, with 13 bases between the two germline ends. The CDR3 loop is CASSLTGRMNTEAFF. The DNA for the CDR3 is TGTGCCAGCAGCCTAACGGGACGGATGAACACTGAAGCTTTCTTT.

The chain links TRBV7-9 to TRBJ2-7; TRBD1 agrees at 7 bases. V lost 2 bases and J lost 1; bases outside the gene matches: 5. The CDR3 spans 15 residues. Germline V gives CDR1 SEHNR, CDR2 FQNEAQ (reference sequence). CDR3 region: CASSLTGQPSYEQYF. As DNA, the CDR3 is TGTGCCAGCAGCTTAACGGGACAGCCTTCCTACGAGCAGTACTTC.

V gene TRBV7-9 combines with J gene TRBJ1-2; TRBD1 might be the D (5 bases). V gave up 5 bases and J gave up 8 bases, with 18 bases separating them. The CDR3 extends over 14 amino acids. Germline values: CDR1 SEHNR, CDR2 FQNEAQ (reference sequence). CDR3 DNA sequence: TGTGCCAGCAGCCGAGAGAGCAGGGTTTTGGGCTACACCTTC. It specifies CASSRESRVLGYTF.

V is TRBV7-9 and J is TRBJ1-4; D is ambiguous. Germline V gene lookup returns CDR1 SEHNR and CDR2 FQNEAQ (reference sequence). V lost 1 base, J lost 3 bases, and 9 bases lay in between. This CDR3 has 15 amino acids. CDR3 loop: CASSLGADPNEKLFF. The CDR3 nucleotides are TGTGCCAGCAGCTTAGGGGCAGACCCTAATGAAAAACTGTTTTTT.

The chain carries TRBV7-2 and TRBJ1-2, with D perhaps matching TRBD1 (6 bases). The ends were cut back, 6 bases at V and 7 bases at J, with 15 bases in the middle. This CDR3 contains 13 residues. CDR1 is SGHTA and CDR2 is FQGNSA in the germline V gene. For the CDR3, the DNA is TGTGCCAGCAGGCTCGGGGGCCCCCTTGGCTACACCTTC. Translating it yields CASRLGGPLGYTF.

To note about this clone: This CDR3 is also generated by other DNA sequences in the sample. The chain links TRBV5-1 to TRBJ2-3; D gene uncertain. Germline V gives CDR1 SGHRS, CDR2 YFSETQ. V was pared by 0 bases and J by 6 bases, with 2 bases between. This CDR3 contains 11 residues. The CDR3 region is CASSLGDTQYF. The CDR3 bases are TGCGCCAGCAGCTTGGGTGATACGCAGTATTTT. The whole variable domain, remainder taken from reference TRBV5-1 and TRBJ2-3, is KAGVTQTPRYLIKTRGQQVTLSCSPISGHRSVSWYQQTPGQGLQFLFEYFSETQRNKGNFPGRFSGRQFSNSRSEMNVSTLELGDSALYLCASSLGDTQYFGPGTRLTVL.

The chain has TRBV7-9 and TRBJ1-1, with D perhaps matching TRBD1 (5 bases). V shed 7 bases and J shed 3 bases, with 15 bases lying between them. Germline CDR1 SEHNR, CDR2 FQNEAQ (reference sequence). The CDR3 covers 14 residues. As DNA, the CDR3 is TGTGCCAGCACCCTCGGAGAAGGGGACACTGAAGCTTTCTTT. This codes for CASTLGEGDTEAFF.

CDR3 loop: CASSSRLNEAFF. The CDR3 coding sequence is TGTGCCAGCAGTTCTAGGTTGAATGAAGCTTTCTTT. The genes are TRBV6-6 and TRBJ1-1; D not certain. Trimming took off 4 bases at V and 7 bases at J, with 10 bases between the two ends. The CDR3 sequence is 12 residues long. Germline CDR1 and CDR2: MNHNY and SVGAGI (reference sequence).

This chain uses TRBV7-9 with TRBJ2-5; 7 positions agree with TRBD1. Germline V lookup: CDR1 SEHNR, CDR2 FQNEAQ (reference sequence). The CDR3 has 15 amino acids. J was trimmed by 5 bases and V by 3 bases; bases with no gene match: 9. The CDR3 DNA is TGTGCCAGCAGCTTTAACAGGGGTGGGGGTGAGACCCAGTACTTC. Its protein product is CASSFNRGGGETQYF. Based on the CDR3 plus reference TRBV7-9 and TRBJ2-5, the full variable domain is DTGVSQNPRHKITKRGQNVTFRCDPISEHNRLYWYRQTLGQGPEFLTYFQNEAQLEKSRLLSDRFSAERPKGSFSTLEIQRTEQGDSAMYLCASSFNRGGGETQYFGPGTRLLVL.

The rearrangement links TRBV5-5 to TRBJ2-1, with 9 nucleotides matching TRBD1. In germline, CDR1 is SGHKS, CDR2 YYEKEE (reference sequence). The CDR3 loop spans 15 amino acids. V was clipped by 3 bases and J by 4 bases; unmatched bases: 5. The CDR3: CASSSPGQGYNEQFF. CDR3 coding DNA: TGTGCCAGCAGCTCCCCGGGACAGGGATACAATGAGCAGTTCTTC.

The genes are TRBV19 and TRBJ1-5; no clear D gene. V was shortened by 5 bases and J by 7 bases, with 12 bases between the two germline ends. This CDR3 is built from 13 residues. The germline CDR1 and CDR2 sequences are LNHDA and SQIVND (reference sequence). The CDR3 loop reads CASSRRVGQPQHF. DNA of the CDR3: TGTGCCAGTAGTCGGAGGGTGGGCCAGCCCCAGCATTTT.

The chain has TRBV15 and TRBJ1-2; D is ambiguous. The V and J ends lost 0 bases and 5 bases respectively, with 13 bases between them. There are 15 residues in the CDR3. Per germline, CDR1 LNHNV and CDR2 YYDKDF (reference sequence). CDR3 DNA: TGTGCCACCAGCAGAGATGGGGTGACAAGTTATGGCTACACCTTC. It is translated as CATSRDGVTSYGYTF.

The J gene is TRBJ1-2, the V gene TRBV2, with 8 positions matching TRBD1. CDR3 length: 14 amino acids. Per germline, CDR1 SNHLY and CDR2 FYNNEI. Unmatched junction bases numbered 5, after V lost 3 bases and J lost 5 bases. The CDR3 spells CASSERQGSYGYTF. In nucleotides, the CDR3 is TGTGCCAGCAGTGAGCGACAGGGGTCTTATGGCTACACCTTC.

This sequence joins TRBV11-2 and TRBJ2-3; unclear D gene. This CDR3 region has 11 residues. Trimming removed 4 bases at V and 10 bases at J, with 9 bases between. The germline CDR1 and CDR2 sequences are SGHAT and FQNNGV. CDR3 loop: CASSSLGAQYF. Written as DNA, the CDR3 is TGTGCCAGCAGCTCCCTCGGTGCGCAGTATTTT.

This clone was detected only a few times. V is TRBV25-1 and J is TRBJ2-7; tentative D call: TRBD2 (6 bases). Germline loops: CDR1 MGHDK, CDR2 SYGVNS. V was clipped by 9 bases and J by 2 bases, with 17 bases between them. The CDR3 covers 14 residues. The CDR3 DNA follows: TGTGCCAGTCAGAGCGGGCAACCTCCCTACGAGCAGTACTTC. This encodes CASQSGQPPYEQYF.

Here the CDR3 DNA reads TGTGCCAGCAGCTACGGGGACAGGGGGCAGGGAGAAAAACTGTTTTTT. This encodes CASSYGDRGQGEKLFF. The chain combines TRBV5-5 with TRBJ1-4; 12 bases align to TRBD1. Trimming cost V 3 bases and J 8 bases; bases outside gene matches: 8. Germline V gene data show CDR1 as SGHKS and CDR2 as YYEKEE (reference sequence). The CDR3 length is 16 residues.

This rearrangement joins TRBV6-1 to TRBJ1-5; D perhaps matches TRBD1 (5 bases). V gave up 2 bases and J gave up 6 bases, with 11 bases separating them. Germline V gene lookup returns CDR1 MNHNS and CDR2 SASEGT. The length of the CDR3 is 14 residues. CDR3 bases: TGTGCCAGCAGTGAAATTCAGGGCATTCAGCCCCAGCATTTT. Residues: CASSEIQGIQPQHF.

This chain links TRBV30 with TRBJ2-7; the D gene is possibly TRBD2 (7 bases). Germline V CDR1 and CDR2: GTSNPN, SVGIG (reference sequence). The CDR3 has 14 residues. The germline V and J ends were trimmed by 4 bases and 2 bases, with 15 bases remaining between them. This chain's CDR3 is CAWTRGGPPYEQYF. The CDR3 DNA follows: TGTGCCTGGACGCGCGGGGGCCCACCCTACGAGCAGTACTTC. Using reference TRBV30 and TRBJ2-7 for the parts outside the CDR3, the full variable domain is SQTIHQWPATLVQPVGSPLSLECTVEGTSNPNLYWYRQAAGRGLQLLFYSVGIGQISSEVPQNLSASRPQDRQFILSSKKLLLSDSGFYLCAWTRGGPPYEQYFGPGTRLTVT.